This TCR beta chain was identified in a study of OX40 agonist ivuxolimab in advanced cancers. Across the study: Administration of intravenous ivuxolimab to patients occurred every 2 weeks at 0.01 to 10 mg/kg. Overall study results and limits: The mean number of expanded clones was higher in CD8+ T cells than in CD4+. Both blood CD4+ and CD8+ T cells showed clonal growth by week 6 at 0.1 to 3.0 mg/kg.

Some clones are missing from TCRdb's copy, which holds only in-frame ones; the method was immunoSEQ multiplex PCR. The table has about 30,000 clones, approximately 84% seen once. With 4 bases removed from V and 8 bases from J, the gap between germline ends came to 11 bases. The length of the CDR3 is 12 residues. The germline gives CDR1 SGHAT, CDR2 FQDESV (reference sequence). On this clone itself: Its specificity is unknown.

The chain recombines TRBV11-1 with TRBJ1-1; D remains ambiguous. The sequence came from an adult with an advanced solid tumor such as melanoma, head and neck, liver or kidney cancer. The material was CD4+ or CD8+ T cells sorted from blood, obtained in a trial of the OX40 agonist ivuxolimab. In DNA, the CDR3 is TGTGCCAGCAGCTACGTGACCGGCGAAGCTTTCTTT. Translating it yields CASSYVTGEAFF.